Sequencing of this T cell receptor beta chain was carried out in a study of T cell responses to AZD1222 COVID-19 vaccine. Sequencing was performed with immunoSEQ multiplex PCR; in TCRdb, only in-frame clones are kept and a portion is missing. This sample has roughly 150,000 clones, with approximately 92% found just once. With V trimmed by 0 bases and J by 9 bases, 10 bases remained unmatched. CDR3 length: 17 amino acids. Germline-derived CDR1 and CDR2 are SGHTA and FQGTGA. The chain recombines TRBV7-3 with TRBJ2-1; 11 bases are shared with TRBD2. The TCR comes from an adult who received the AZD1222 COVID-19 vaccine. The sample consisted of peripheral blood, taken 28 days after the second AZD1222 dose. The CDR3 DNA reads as TGTGCCAGCAGCTTAACGGGATTCCTAGCGGGGGGAGTTGAGCAGTTCTTC. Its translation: CASSLTGFLAGGVEQFF.